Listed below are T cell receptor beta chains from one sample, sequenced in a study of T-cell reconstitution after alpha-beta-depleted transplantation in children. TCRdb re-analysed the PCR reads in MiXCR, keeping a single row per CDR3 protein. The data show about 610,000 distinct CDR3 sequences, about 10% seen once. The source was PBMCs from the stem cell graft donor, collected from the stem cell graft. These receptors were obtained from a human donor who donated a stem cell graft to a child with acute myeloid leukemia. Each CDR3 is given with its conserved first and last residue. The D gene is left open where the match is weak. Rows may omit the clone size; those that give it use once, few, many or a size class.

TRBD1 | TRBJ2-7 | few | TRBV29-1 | CSVEAGQGSGEQYF | TGCAGCGTTGAAGCGGGACAGGGTTCAGGCGAGCAGTACTTC
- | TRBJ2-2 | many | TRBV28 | CASLLGDTGELFF | TGTGCCAGCCTATTGGGTGACACCGGGGAGCTGTTTTTT
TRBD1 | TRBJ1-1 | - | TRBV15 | CATSGQGAAEAFF | TGTGCCACCAGCGGTCAGGGGGCTGCTGAAGCTTTCTTT
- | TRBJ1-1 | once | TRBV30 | CACQGVNTEAFF | TGTGCCTGCCAGGGTGTGAACACTGAAGCTTTCTTT
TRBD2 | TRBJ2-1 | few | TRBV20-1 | CSARDRAGLSYNEQFF | TGCAGTGCTAGAGATAGAGCGGGGCTATCCTACAATGAGCAGTTCTTC
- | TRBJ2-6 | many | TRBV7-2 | CASSLRLGTTGANVLTF | TGTGCCAGCAGCTTAAGGTTAGGGACCACAGGGGCCAACGTCCTGACTTTC
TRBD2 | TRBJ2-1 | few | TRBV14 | CASSLGGTRRNEQFF | TGTGCCAGCAGCCTCGGGGGGACTAGGAGAAATGAGCAGTTCTTC
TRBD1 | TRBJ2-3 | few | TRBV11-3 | CASSPGQGTTDTQYF | TGTGCCAGCAGCCCCGGACAGGGGACGACAGATACGCAGTATTTT
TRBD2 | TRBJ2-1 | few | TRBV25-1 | CASSAGREGTEQFF | TGTGCCAGCAGTGCAGGGAGGGAAGGGACCGAGCAGTTCTTC
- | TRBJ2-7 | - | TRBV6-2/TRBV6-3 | CASTTPGTKNYEQYF | TGTGCCAGCACTACCCCCGGGACAAAAAACTACGAGCAGTACTTC
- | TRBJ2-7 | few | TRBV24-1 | CATSDTGIEQYF | TGTGCCACCAGTGATACTGGGATCGAGCAGTACTTC
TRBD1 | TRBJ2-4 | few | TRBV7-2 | CASSTWTGGKNIQYF | TGTGCCAGCAGCACCTGGACAGGGGGCAAAAACATTCAGTACTTC
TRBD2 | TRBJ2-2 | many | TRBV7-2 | CASSLGLAGFVAGELFF | TGTGCCAGCAGCTTAGGACTAGCGGGGTTCGTGGCCGGGGAGCTGTTTTTT
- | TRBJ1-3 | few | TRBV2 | CALCRPPSTSGNTIYF | TGTGCCCTCTGCCGCCCCCCCTCTACCTCTGGAAACACCATATATTTT
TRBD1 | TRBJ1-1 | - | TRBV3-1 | CASSQAGTATMNTEAFF | TGTGCCAGCAGCCAGGCCGGGACAGCTACTATGAACACTGAAGCTTTCTTT
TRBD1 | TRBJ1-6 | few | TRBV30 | CAWSALTGKYSPLHF | TGTGCCTGGAGTGCGCTGACAGGGAAGTATTCACCCCTCCACTTT
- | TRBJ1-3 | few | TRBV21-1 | CASSKIGNTIYF | TGTGCCAGCAGCAAAATCGGAAACACCATATATTTT
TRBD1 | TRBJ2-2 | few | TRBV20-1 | CSARDRRTGVTGELFF | TGCAGTGCTAGAGATCGTCGGACAGGGGTCACCGGGGAGCTGTTTTTT
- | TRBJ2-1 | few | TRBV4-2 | CASSRDPVPGDEQFF | TGTGCCAGCAGTCGCGATCCGGTCCCCGGAGATGAGCAGTTCTTC
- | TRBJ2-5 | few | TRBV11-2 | CASSQLTVAGQETQYF | TGTGCCAGCAGCCAGTTGACTGTGGCGGGCCAGGAGACCCAGTACTTC
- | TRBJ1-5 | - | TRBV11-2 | CASSLDAEQPQHF | TGTGCCAGCAGCTTAGATGCAGAGCAGCCCCAGCATTTT
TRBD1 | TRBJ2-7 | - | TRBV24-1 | CATSDPDRAYEQYF | TGTGCCACCAGTGACCCGGACAGGGCCTACGAGCAGTACTTC
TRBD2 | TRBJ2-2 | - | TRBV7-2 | CASSLAPGLAGGPGELFF | TGTGCCAGCAGCTTAGCCCCGGGACTAGCGGGAGGACCCGGGGAGCTGTTTTTT
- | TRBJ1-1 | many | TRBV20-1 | CSARDGQISYNTEAFF | TGCAGTGCTAGAGATGGGCAGATATCATATAACACTGAAGCTTTCTTT
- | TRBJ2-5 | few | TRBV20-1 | CSARDPLARTQNIGETQYF | TGCAGTGCTAGAGATCCCCTAGCGAGAACACAGAATATAGGAGAGACCCAGTACTTC
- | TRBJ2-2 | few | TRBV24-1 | CATSATVPNTGELFF | TGTGCCACCAGTGCGACAGTTCCGAACACCGGGGAGCTGTTTTTT
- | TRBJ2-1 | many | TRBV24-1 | CATSDRVTRPDEQFF | TGTGCCACCAGTGATCGGGTCACCCGACCCGATGAGCAGTTCTTC
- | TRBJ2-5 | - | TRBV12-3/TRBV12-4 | CASRLSGGGETQYF | TGTGCCAGCAGACTTAGTGGGGGCGGGGAGACCCAGTACTTC
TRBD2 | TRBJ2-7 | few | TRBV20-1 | CSARTLAGSSSYEQYF | TGCAGTGCTAGGACACTAGCGGGTTCGAGCTCCTACGAGCAGTACTTC
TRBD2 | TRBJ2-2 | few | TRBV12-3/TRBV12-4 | CASSLQRETGELFF | TGTGCCAGCAGTTTGCAGCGGGAGACCGGGGAGCTGTTTTTT
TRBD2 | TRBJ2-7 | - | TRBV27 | CASSYQAGGDEQYF | TGTGCCAGCAGTTACCAAGCGGGAGGCGACGAGCAGTACTTC
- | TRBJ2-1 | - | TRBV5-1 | CASSLALATEQFF | TGCGCCAGCAGCTTGGCCCTAGCCACTGAGCAGTTCTTC
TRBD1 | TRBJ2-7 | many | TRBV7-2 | CASSSRQGVSYEQYF | TGTGCCAGCTCTTCTCGACAGGGGGTTTCCTACGAGCAGTACTTC
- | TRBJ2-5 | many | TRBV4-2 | CASSQDEGRETQYF | TGTGCCAGCAGCCAAGACGAAGGCCGGGAGACCCAGTACTTC
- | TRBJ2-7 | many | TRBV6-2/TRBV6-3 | CASSYLRDYEQYF | TGTGCCAGCAGTTACTTGCGGGACTACGAGCAGTACTTC
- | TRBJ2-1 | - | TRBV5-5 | CASSLLPGSPLGEQFF | TGTGCCAGCAGCTTGTTGCCAGGGAGCCCTCTGGGTGAGCAGTTCTTC
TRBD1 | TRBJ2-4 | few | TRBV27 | CASSSGTALAKNIQYF | TGTGCCAGCAGTTCGGGGACAGCACTAGCCAAAAACATTCAGTACTTC
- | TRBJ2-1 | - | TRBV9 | CASSVDGFITYNEQFF | TGTGCCAGCAGCGTAGATGGATTTATTACCTACAATGAGCAGTTCTTC
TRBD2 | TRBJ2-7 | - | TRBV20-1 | CSASRGAGGPSEQYF | TGCAGTGCCAGCCGGGGAGCGGGAGGGCCCAGCGAGCAGTACTTC
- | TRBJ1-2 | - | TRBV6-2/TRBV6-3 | CASSRGLLPEDYGYTF | TGTGCCAGCAGTCGAGGGCTTCTCCCCGAGGACTATGGCTACACCTTC
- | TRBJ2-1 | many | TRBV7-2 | CASTYPGGLGNEQFF | TGTGCCAGCACCTACCCCGGGGGCCTAGGGAATGAGCAGTTCTTC
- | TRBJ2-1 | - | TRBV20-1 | CSARRQINNEQFF | TGCAGTGCTAGGAGACAGATCAACAATGAGCAGTTCTTC
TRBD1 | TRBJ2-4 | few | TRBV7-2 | CASSSQTGGVDIQYF | TGTGCCAGCAGCTCCCAGACAGGGGGGGTAGACATTCAGTACTTC
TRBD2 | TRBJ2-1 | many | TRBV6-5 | CASSTGTRDYNEQFF | TGTGCCAGCAGCACCGGGACTAGGGACTACAATGAGCAGTTCTTC
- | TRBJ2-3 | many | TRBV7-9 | CASSRGGGTTDTQYF | TGTGCCAGCAGTCGAGGGGGAGGGACCACAGATACGCAGTATTTT
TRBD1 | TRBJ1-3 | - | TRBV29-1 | CSVDRGGSGNTIYF | TGCAGCGTTGACAGGGGGGGCTCGGGAAACACCATATATTTT